The next 6 T cell receptor beta chains were all read from a single sample in a study of graft-versus-host responses after intestinal transplantation. This table comes from immunoSEQ multiplex PCR, and its TCRdb copy is limited to in-frame clones, with some not included. The sample lists around 90,000 clones, about nine tenths occurring once. For these TCRs, the target antigens are not known. The sample in question was unstimulated CD4+ T cells sorted from spleen or lymph node cells, obtained before intestinal transplant. These receptors originate from a human donor who received an intestinal transplant.

The chain joins TRBV18 to TRBJ1-4, with 7 bases aligning to TRBD1. The CDR3 loop spans 16 amino acids. In germline, CDR1 is KGHSH, CDR2 LQKENI. Germline trimming cut 3 bases from V and 5 bases from J; bases unmatched to any gene: 9. CDR3 sequence reads: CASSPSRQGWNEKLFF. The CDR3, as DNA: TGTGCCAGCTCACCGTCCCGACAGGGATGGAATGAAAAACTGTTTTTT.

Turning to this clone: The sample carries other DNA sequences with the same CDR3. The chain recombines TRBV30 with TRBJ2-3, with 11 positions matching TRBD2. Germline lookup yields CDR1 GTSNPN and CDR2 SVGIG (reference sequence). This CDR3 contains 16 residues. The V gene end was trimmed by 5 bases and the J gene end by 5 bases; junction bases not matched to a gene: 12. CDR3 bases: TGTGCCTGGGAGAGGAGGGTAGCGGGAGGGCTAGATACGCAGTATTTT. Its protein product is CAWERRVAGGLDTQYF.

The chain recombines TRBV6-5 with TRBJ2-7; 8 nucleotides align to TRBD1. Germline V gene lookup returns CDR1 MNHEY and CDR2 SVGAGI. The CDR3 has 14 residues. J lost 6 bases, V lost 4 bases, and 8 bases had no gene match. The DNA of the CDR3 is TGTGCCAGCAGTTTAGTTTCAGGGGGCGCCGAGCAGTACTTC. Protein: CASSLVSGGAEQYF.

The rearrangement links TRBV27 to TRBJ2-1; 8 bases map to TRBD2. The CDR3 covers 14 residues. V shed 1 base and J 7 bases; nucleotides not matched to a gene: 3. CDR1 and CDR2 from the germline V gene are MNHEY and SMNVEV (reference sequence). In DNA, the CDR3 is TGTGCCAGCAGTTTATTTGGACTAGCTAATGAGCAGTTCTTC. This translates into CASSLFGLANEQFF.

V is TRBV2 and J is TRBJ2-7, with TRBD1 identical over 7 bases. The CDR3 runs to 14 residues. CDR1 and CDR2 (germline): SNHLY, FYNNEI. Losses at the gene ends were 6 bases for V and 2 bases for J; bases not matched to a gene: 7. The CDR3 nucleotides are TGTGCCAGCAGACCACAGGGGCGGACCTACGAGCAGTACTTC. Translating gives CASRPQGRTYEQYF. Supplemented by reference TRBV2 and TRBJ2-7, the full variable domain reads EPEVTQTPSHQVTQMGQEVILRCVPISNHLYFYWYRQILGQKVEFLVSFYNNEISEKSEIFDDQFSVERPDGSNFTLKIRSTKLEDSAMYFCASRPQGRTYEQYFGPGTRLTVT.

The chain combines TRBV19 with TRBJ2-1, with 10 bases aligning to TRBD2. The V gene end was trimmed by 2 bases and the J gene end by 10 bases; junction bases not matched to a gene: 5. Germline assignment: CDR1 LNHDA and CDR2 SQIVND (reference sequence). The length of the CDR3 is 14 residues. CDR3 DNA sequence: TGTGCCAGTAGTATACCCGAACTAGCGGGGGAGCAGTTCTTC. Protein sequence: CASSIPELAGEQFF.